A selection of T cell receptor beta chains follows, all from one sample in a study of beta chain features in type 1 diabetes. Profiled with immunoSEQ multiplex PCR; TCRdb holds only in-frame clones, not every one. The table lists about 930,000 clones, 15% to 20% of them singletons. The sample consisted of naive CD4+ T cells from blood. All receptors come from a woman under 30 in good health. Both conserved end residues are part of each CDR3. Each record gives: V gene, J gene, clone size, D gene, CDR3 protein, CDR3 DNA. The D gene is left open where the match is weak. The size field is filled for only some rows; it gives once, few, many or a size class.

TRBV9	TRBJ1-6	NA	TRBD1	CASSFRGMSDSPLHF	TGTGCCAGCAGCTTCAGGGGGATGAGTGATTCACCCCTCCACTTT
TRBV7-8	TRBJ2-7	few	NA	CASSVIGGRPSYEQYF	TGTGCCAGCAGCGTCATCGGCGGACGGCCCTCCTACGAGCAGTACTTC
TRBV4-3	TRBJ1-4	few	TRBD1	CASSRRQGSEKLFF	TGCGCCAGCAGCCGTAGACAGGGGTCGGAAAAACTGTTTTTT
TRBV29-1	TRBJ2-5	few	TRBD2	CSVDTSPGGETQYF	TGCAGCGTTGACACATCCCCGGGGGGAGAGACCCAGTACTTC
TRBV4-1	TRBJ2-3	NA	TRBD2	CASSQDLSSGGLNTQYF	TGCGCCAGCAGCCAAGACCTCTCTAGCGGGGGGTTGAATACGCAGTATTTT
TRBV28	TRBJ2-6	few	NA	CASSLSSGARGANVLTF	TGTGCCAGCAGTTTGTCCTCGGGGGCGCGTGGGGCCAACGTCCTGACTTTC
TRBV4-2	TRBJ2-1	NA	TRBD2	CASSQGRDYQRREQFF	TGTGCCAGCAGCCAAGGTAGGGACTACCAACGTAGAGAGCAGTTCTTC
TRBV6-1	TRBJ2-7	NA	NA	CASRAPGYEQYF	TGTGCCAGTCGGGCACCGGGCTACGAGCAGTACTTC
TRBV7-9	TRBJ1-2	NA	NA	CASSLSGYGYTF	TGTGCCAGCAGCTTGTCCGGGTATGGCTACACCTTC
TRBV4-3	TRBJ2-2	NA	NA	CASSQARAWRGELFF	TGCGCCAGCAGCCAAGCACGGGCGTGGAGGGGGGAGCTGTTTTTT
TRBV5-1	TRBJ2-1	few	NA	CASSSRWGSYNEQFF	TGCGCCAGCAGCTCCAGGTGGGGCTCCTACAATGAGCAGTTCTTC
TRBV9	TRBJ2-7	few	NA	CASSPGGGGNSYEQYF	TGTGCCAGCAGCCCTGGGGGCGGCGGTAACTCCTACGAGCAGTACTTC
TRBV6-5	TRBJ2-1	few	NA	CASSYRGTSYNEQFF	TGTGCCAGCAGTTACAGGGGAACCTCCTACAATGAGCAGTTCTTC
TRBV5-1	TRBJ2-7	once	TRBD2	CASSFSLAGSQREQYF	TGCGCCAGCAGCTTCTCGTTAGCGGGGTCCCAGCGTGAGCAGTACTTC
TRBV2	TRBJ2-3	few	NA	CASSSLTSTDTQYF	TGTGCCAGCAGTTCCCTTACTAGCACAGATACGCAGTATTTT
TRBV27	TRBJ2-1	once	TRBD2	CASSSTSSDNEQFF	TGTGCCAGCAGTTCGACTAGCTCTGACAATGAGCAGTTCTTC
TRBV10-3	TRBJ2-7	few	TRBD2	CATKGLAGRAYEQYF	TGTGCCACGAAAGGACTAGCGGGAAGAGCCTACGAGCAGTACTTC
TRBV9	TRBJ2-5	NA	TRBD2	CASSVGPRLAEQETQYF	TGTGCCAGCAGCGTAGGGCCGAGGCTAGCGGAGCAAGAGACCCAGTACTTC
TRBV19	TRBJ1-5	few	NA	CASRRDRQEPQHF	TGTGCCAGTAGGCGGGACCGCCAGGAGCCCCAGCATTTT
TRBV28	TRBJ2-7	NA	NA	CASSLFPRLVYEQYF	TGTGCCAGCAGTTTATTCCCCCGCCTTGTCTACGAGCAGTACTTC
TRBV21-1	TRBJ2-7	few	NA	CASSIRLADLGEQYF	TGTGCCAGCAGCATCCGACTAGCGGATTTGGGTGAGCAGTACTTC
TRBV6-6	TRBJ2-7	few	NA	CASGRENYEQYF	TGTGCCAGCGGGCGGGAAAACTACGAGCAGTACTTC
TRBV5-4	TRBJ2-4	NA	NA	CASSLAPQLAKNIQYF	TGTGCCAGCAGCTTGGCCCCCCAATTAGCCAAAAACATTCAGTACTTC